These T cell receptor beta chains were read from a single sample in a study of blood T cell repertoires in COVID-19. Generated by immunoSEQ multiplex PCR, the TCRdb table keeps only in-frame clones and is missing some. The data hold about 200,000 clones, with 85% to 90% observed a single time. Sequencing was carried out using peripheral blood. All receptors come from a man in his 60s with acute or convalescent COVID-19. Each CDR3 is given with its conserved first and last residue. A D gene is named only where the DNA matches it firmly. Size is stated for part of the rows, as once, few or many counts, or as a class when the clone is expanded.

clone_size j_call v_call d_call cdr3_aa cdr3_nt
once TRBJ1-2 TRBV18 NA CASSPISDSLNYGYTF TGTGCCAGCTCACCAATATCCGACAGTTTAAACTATGGCTACACCTTC
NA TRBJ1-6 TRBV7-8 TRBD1 CASSYGTGNSPLHF TGTGCCAGCAGCTATGGGACAGGGAATTCACCCCTCCACTTT
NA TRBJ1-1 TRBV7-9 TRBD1 CASTNLGQGLNTEAFF TGTGCCAGCACCAATCTTGGACAGGGACTGAACACTGAAGCTTTCTTT
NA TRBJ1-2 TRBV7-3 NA CASSPRHGRDGYTF TGTGCCAGCAGCCCCCGGCATGGCCGGGATGGCTACACCTTC
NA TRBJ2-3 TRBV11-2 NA CASSLRRGGTDTQYF TGTGCCAGCAGCTTAAGAAGGGGCGGCACAGATACGCAGTATTTT
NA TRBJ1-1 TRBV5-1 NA CASSSQGTTEAFF TGCGCCAGCAGCTCACAGGGAACCACTGAAGCTTTCTTT
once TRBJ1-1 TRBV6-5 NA CASTLFQGNTEAFF TGTGCCAGCACTCTCTTTCAGGGGAACACTGAAGCTTTCTTT
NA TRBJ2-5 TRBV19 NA CASSPSTVNQETQYF TGTGCCAGTAGTCCCTCGACAGTTAACCAAGAGACCCAGTACTTC
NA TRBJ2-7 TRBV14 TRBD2 CASSQGIIAGGSYEQYF TGTGCCAGCAGCCAGGGGATAATAGCGGGGGGATCCTACGAGCAGTACTTC
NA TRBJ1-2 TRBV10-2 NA CASRTESYGYTF TGCGCCAGTCGGACAGAATCCTATGGCTACACCTTC
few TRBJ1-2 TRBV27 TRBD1 CASSLFSGTDRNYGYTF TGTGCCAGCAGTTTATTCTCAGGGACAGATCGCAACTATGGCTACACCTTC
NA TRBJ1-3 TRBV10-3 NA CATHPPGKWGNTIYF TGTGCCACTCACCCTCCCGGGAAGTGGGGAAACACCATATATTTT
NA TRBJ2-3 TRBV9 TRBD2 CASSVTASGGNQDTQYF TGTGCCAGCAGCGTAACGGCTAGCGGGGGGAACCAAGATACGCAGTATTTT
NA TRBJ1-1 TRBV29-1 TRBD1 CSVHRGNTEAFF TGCAGCGTACACAGGGGAAACACTGAAGCTTTCTTT
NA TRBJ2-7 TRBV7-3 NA CASSLSSTGDRSEQYF TGTGCCAGCAGCTTATCCTCGACAGGAGATCGTTCAGAGCAGTACTTC
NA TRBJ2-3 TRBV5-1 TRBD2 CASSDGLAGGSYLDTQYF TGCGCCAGCAGCGACGGACTAGCGGGGGGCTCTTACTTGGATACGCAGTATTTT
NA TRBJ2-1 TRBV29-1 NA CSVEGQGSYNEQFF TGCAGCGTTGAAGGGCAGGGGTCCTACAATGAGCAGTTCTTC
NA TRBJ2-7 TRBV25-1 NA CASSDRFYEQYF TGTGCCAGCAGTGACAGGTTCTACGAGCAGTACTTC
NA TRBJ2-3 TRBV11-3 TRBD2 CASSLGYRGGDTQYF TGTGCCAGCAGCTTAGGCTACCGCGGGGGTGATACGCAGTATTTT
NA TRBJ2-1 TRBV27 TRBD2 CASSPPFGGGTYNEQFF TGTGCCAGCAGTCCTCCCTTCGGCGGGGGTACCTACAATGAGCAGTTCTTC